This T cell receptor beta chain was sequenced during a study of identical twins (dated by TCRdb to 2016 to 2017). Background for the entire study: To test whether fetal clonotypes persist, the study used deep sequencing on TCR alpha and beta repertoires from monozygotic twins, unrelated adults of various ages, and cord blood. Replicate twin experiments were performed at different times using different library preparation protocols to rule out contamination. Broader findings and caveats from the paper: Invariant T cells such as MAIT and iNKT could partly confound zero-insertion analyses, though diverse VJ usage argued against this for most clonotypes. In beta out-of-frame sequences, excess twin sharing was weaker, because having fewer shared sequences lowered the signal-to-noise ratio. Fewer insertions were carried by abundant cord blood beta clonotypes, a similar but weaker trend appeared in young adult naive repertoires, and no such trend appeared in memory repertoires. Compared with coincidental sharing between unrelated individuals, an excess of low generation-probability sequences was observed among out-of-frame TCR alpha sequences shared between twins. Because the same donors could not be followed over many years, the conclusions depended on cross-sectional statistical analysis. In monozygotic twins, recombination models systematically underestimated out-of-frame TCR alpha sharing, but the models matched the sharing seen between unrelated individuals.

To prepare the library, 5' RACE was applied. TCRdb shows the sequencer as Illumina HiSeq 2000. Template switching introduced a universal primer binding site; the final cDNA contained a unique molecular identifier, enabling accurate counting of TCR cDNA molecules. First-strand cDNA for TCR alpha and beta chains was synthesized from specific primers in the conserved constant-segment region. To control for contamination, every cDNA library was double barcoded, receiving both a SMART-Mk sample barcode and Illumina barcodes. TruSeq adapter sequences and Illumina sample barcodes were added in two successive PCR steps. TCR alpha and beta cDNA libraries were sequenced on the Illumina HiSeq platform with custom primers. Per the authors' processing: MiGEC was used to process raw reads and extract unique molecular identifiers, and MiXCR was used to find CDR3 positions. Recombination models were inferred per individual with the repgenHMM and IGoR tools using an EM algorithm. The analysis of shared clonotypes was done with the tcR package in R, with sharing normalized by the product of cloneset sizes. Out-of-frame nonproductive sequences were analyzed to study raw recombination free of thymic and clonal selection effects. TCRdb trimmed public reads at Q25 via fastp, called clones via MiXCR and kept in-frame beta chains. Rows with a matching CDR3 protein are joined into one entry that keeps the most common DNA and genes. The V and J calls follow TCRdb's processing rather than the paper's. The sample yields about 240,000 distinct CDR3 sequences; roughly a tenth were counted once. The top ten clones comprise about 9% of the sample.

Note on this clonotype: The antigen it recognizes is unknown. One base away there is no much larger clone; base qualities are not given.

Only healthy Caucasian donors were included. Miltenyi CD45RO+ enrichment and human naive T-cell isolation kits were used to isolate memory (CD45RO+) and naive T cells from PBMC. V is clipped by 7 bases and J by 6 bases, and the sequence between their germline boundaries is 18 bases long. There are 15 amino acids in the CDR3, from cysteine to phenylalanine inclusive. The read is trimmed to its CDR3 DNA, 45 bases read in frame from base 1. The rearranged chain carries TRBV12-3 or TRBV12-4 and TRBJ2-2; TRBD2 is perhaps the D gene, given 5 matching bases. Sequencing used memory T cells sorted from blood. The label giving this sample's cell subset or site can be read as: CD45RO+ enriched T cells. This sequence was found in a man aged 45-65 years in good health. The bases are TGTGCCAGCACCTTGGGTAGGGTAGCGTCCGGGGAGCTGTTTTTT. It translates as CASTLGRVASGELFF.